This T cell receptor (beta chain) comes out of a study of T cells in Graves' hyperthyroidism and ophthalmopathy. Study as a whole: Specimen type is peripheral blood, collected at initial diagnosis prior to any treatment. Regarding the study as a whole: Before onset, ophthalmopathy was predicted by the model a median around 6 months earlier. Most thyroid clonotypes expanded above 0.001 were also detected in blood.

It was RNA transcripts that yielded the amplified TCR beta CDR3 regions. First-round RT-PCR of the TCR CDR3 relied on the HTBI primer set. A single record per CDR3 protein comes from TCRdb applying MiXCR to the multiplex PCR reads. This repertoire shows fewer than 450,000 distinct CDR3 sequences, about a sixth found once; its top ten account for approximately 33%. As for this clonotype: No antigen is known for it.

V was pared by 0 bases and J by 4 bases, with 12 bases of the junction left unmatched. CDR1 and CDR2 from the germline V gene are SGDLS and YYNGEE. The CDR3 consists of 18 residues. Exclusion of a patient resulted from uncontrolled infection, other autoimmune disease, pregnancy or lactation. Sequenced input: blood. The source is a woman under 40 with Graves' hyperthyroidism that later progressed to Graves' ophthalmopathy. This chain joins TRBV9 and TRBJ2-1; 8 positions agree with TRBD1. Here the CDR3 reads CASSVGLVGQDSYNEQFF. For the CDR3, the DNA is TGTGCCAGCAGCGTAGGACTTGTGGGACAGGACAGTTACAATGAGCAGTTCTTC.